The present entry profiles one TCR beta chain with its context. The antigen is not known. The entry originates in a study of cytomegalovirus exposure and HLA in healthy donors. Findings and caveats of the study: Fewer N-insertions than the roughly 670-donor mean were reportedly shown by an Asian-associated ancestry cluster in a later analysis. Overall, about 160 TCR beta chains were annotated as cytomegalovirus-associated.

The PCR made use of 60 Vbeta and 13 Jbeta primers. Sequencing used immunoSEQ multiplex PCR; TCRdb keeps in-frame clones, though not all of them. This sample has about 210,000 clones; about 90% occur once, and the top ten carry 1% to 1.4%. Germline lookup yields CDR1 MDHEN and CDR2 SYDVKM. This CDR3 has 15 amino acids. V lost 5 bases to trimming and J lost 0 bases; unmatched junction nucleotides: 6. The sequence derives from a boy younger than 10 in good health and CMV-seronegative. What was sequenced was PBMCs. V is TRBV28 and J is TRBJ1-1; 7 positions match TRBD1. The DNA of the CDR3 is TGTGCCAGCAGTGTAAGGGGGCCGATGAACACTGAAGCTTTCTTT. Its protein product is CASSVRGPMNTEAFF.